What follows are 16 T cell receptor beta chains derived from one specimen sequenced in a study of human T cells and chemical hapten exposure. The time point here: pre-sensitization, week 0. As for treatment: therapeutic diphenylcyclopropenone sensitization with weekly scalp DPC. MiXCR was run by TCRdb on the RACE reads, yielding one entry per CDR3 protein. The profile shows under 110,000 distinct CDR3 sequences, roughly 12% of them singletons. The specimen comprised whole blood, sampled in connection with sensitization to the hapten diphenylcyclopropenone (DPC). The receptors come from a woman between 45 and 65 years old with alopecia areata. Some clones in this sample may be carry-over from other donors' samples.

At least ten counts were recorded for this clonotype. The chain has TRBV11-2 and TRBJ2-3; 8 bases agree with TRBD2. Germline CDR1 is SGHAT and CDR2 is FQNNGV. The CDR3 length is 14 residues. With 5 bases clipped from V and 1 base from J, the junction kept 2 bases outside the gene matches. CDR3 amino acids: CASSMTSGTDTQYF. The CDR3 nucleotides read TGTGCCAGCAGCATGACTAGCGGCACAGATACGCAGTATTTT.

V and J are TRBV5-1 and TRBJ2-1; TRBD1 is a possible D gene (5 bases). CDR1 is SGHRS and CDR2 is YFSETQ in the germline V gene. The CDR3 contains 13 residues. V shed 10 bases and J shed 8 bases, with 19 bases lying between them. CDR3 residues: CASSWVAGYEQFF. The CDR3 DNA follows: TGCGCCTCGAGTTGGGTTGCAGGGTATGAGCAGTTCTTC.

The chain carries TRBV2 and TRBJ1-5; 7 nucleotides align to TRBD1. The V and J ends lost 5 bases and 6 bases, in that order; junction bases with no gene match: 7. This CDR3 comprises 14 residues. Germline CDR1 SNHLY, CDR2 FYNNEI. In nucleotides, the CDR3 is TGTGCCAGCAGTCAACAGGGGATAGGTCAGCCCCAGCATTTT. Its translation is CASSQQGIGQPQHF.

The genes are TRBV19 and TRBJ2-4; no firm D call. Per germline, CDR1 LNHDA and CDR2 SQIVND (reference sequence). CDR3 size: 11 residues. The V and J ends lost 9 bases and 7 bases respectively, with 10 bases between them. CDR3 protein: CASPVGNIQYF. The CDR3 DNA reads as TGTGCCAGCCCCGTGGGGAACATTCAGTACTTC.

The V and J genes are TRBV2 and TRBJ2-1; 8 positions match TRBD2. Germline V gene lookup returns CDR1 SNHLY and CDR2 FYNNEI. CDR3 length: 16 amino acids. J lost 3 bases, V lost 3 bases, and 7 bases had no gene match. The chain's CDR3 is CASSDPGRVGYNEQFF. As DNA, the CDR3 is TGTGCCAGCAGTGACCCCGGGAGGGTGGGCTACAATGAGCAGTTCTTC.

V gene TRBV12-3 or TRBV12-4 combines with J gene TRBJ1-5; D might be TRBD1 (5 bases). Trimming cost V 8 bases and J 1 base, with 12 bases left between them. The CDR3 runs 14 residues. For the CDR3, the DNA is TGTGCCAGCCGACTCCCAGGGAGCAATCAGCCCCAGCATTTT. Translation gives CASRLPGSNQPQHF.

This clonotype was observed a handful of times. This chain joins TRBV11-2 and TRBJ2-2; 7 bases line up with TRBD2. Germline-derived CDR1 and CDR2 are SGHAT and FQNNGV. This CDR3 spans 15 amino acids. V shed 4 bases, J shed 1 base, and the junction held 3 bases outside the gene matches. This CDR3 is CASSSRGGNTGELFF. The DNA for the CDR3 is TGTGCCAGCAGCTCACGCGGGGGGAACACCGGGGAGCTGTTTTTT.

This clonotype has only a few counts. The chain links TRBV7-9 to TRBJ2-6; D might be TRBD1 or TRBD2, each matching 5 bases. Germline CDR1 SEHNR, CDR2 FQNEAQ (reference sequence). Trimming pared 5 bases from V and 2 bases from J, leaving 13 bases between. The length of the CDR3 is 16 residues. The CDR3 region has the DNA TGTGCCAGCAGCCCATCGGGGCAGGCTGGGGCCAACGTCCTGACTTTC. It encodes CASSPSGQAGANVLTF.

This clonotype showed up just a few times. This rearrangement joins TRBV3-1 to TRBJ2-3; unclear D gene. Germline V lookup: CDR1 LGHDT, CDR2 YNNKEL (reference sequence). This CDR3 contains 14 residues. Trimming left V 3 bases short and J 6 bases short, with 13 bases between. The CDR3, as DNA: TGTGCCAGCAGCCAGCCGTCAATGGGGGATACGCAGTATTTT. This encodes CASSQPSMGDTQYF.

This clonotype was found a few times. The gene calls are TRBV29-1 and TRBJ2-3; 10 positions agree with TRBD2. V trimming: 3 bases; J trimming: 6 bases; junction bases outside the gene matches: 9. Germline loops: CDR1 SQVTM, CDR2 ANQGSEA. The CDR3 consists of 15 residues. CDR3 DNA sequence: TGCAGCGTTGATTTAAGCGGGGGGGCGGGTGATACGCAGTATTTT. Translation gives CSVDLSGGAGDTQYF.

In this sample, this clonotype turned up a few times. The chain has TRBV5-1 and TRBJ2-6; 7 nucleotides align to TRBD1. The germline V gene has CDR1 SGHRS and CDR2 YFSETQ. J gave up 0 bases and V 4 bases, and 10 bases lay outside the gene matches. This CDR3 is 18 amino acids long. The DNA for the CDR3 is TGCGCCAGCAGCCCCGCCGGGACAGCTGGCTCTGGGGCCAACGTCCTGACTTTC. As protein: CASSPAGTAGSGANVLTF.

The gene calls are TRBV7-6 and TRBJ2-7, with D perhaps assigned TRBD1 or TRBD2 (5 bases each). V was trimmed by 3 bases and J by 4 bases, leaving 13 bases between them. This CDR3 comprises 14 residues. CDR1 is SGHVS and CDR2 is FNYEAQ in the germline V gene. The CDR3 DNA reads TGTGCCAGCAGCTTCGACCGGGACGCTTACGAGCAGTACTTC. The encoded protein is CASSFDRDAYEQYF.

Comment on this clonotype: One junction end disagrees with the germline gene, perhaps due to a read error. V and J are TRBV6-2 or TRBV6-3 and TRBJ2-5; D is unresolved. The length of the CDR3 is 12 residues. Germline lookup yields CDR1 MNHEY and CDR2 SVGEGT. CDR3 region: CASSYSMGRAIF. The CDR3, as DNA: TGTGCCAGCAGTTACTCGATGGGCCGCGCAATCTTC.

In its sample, this clonotype was seen a few times. CDR3 loop: CASSLRTDPSTDTQYF. The DNA for the CDR3 is TGTGCCAGCAGCCTACGGACGGACCCTAGCACAGATACGCAGTATTTT. The genes are TRBV5-6 and TRBJ2-3, with D hard to call. The CDR3 covers 16 residues. Germline V lookup: CDR1 SGHDT, CDR2 YYEEEE. V lost 4 bases and J 0 bases, leaving 15 bases between the germline ends. Filled out from reference TRBV5-6 and TRBJ2-3, the complete variable domain reads DAGVTQSPTHLIKTRGQQVTLRCSPKSGHDTVSWYQQALGQGPQFIFQYYEEEERQRGNFPDRFSGHQFPNYSSELNVNALLLGDSALYLCASSLRTDPSTDTQYFGPGTRLTVL.

This clonotype occurred a few times. V and J are TRBV29-1 and TRBJ1-2; 8 positions agree with TRBD1. Germline CDR1 and CDR2: SQVTM and ANQGSEA. The CDR3 runs 11 residues. V lost 5 bases and J lost 8; bases outside the gene matches: 4. CDR3 loop: CSVRTGRGYTF. CDR3 bases: TGCAGCGTTCGGACAGGGCGAGGCTACACCTTC.

The genes are TRBV13 and TRBJ2-7; D is ambiguous. The CDR3 sequence is 15 residues long. The V gene lost 0 bases and the J gene lost 6 bases, with 15 bases spanning the gap. Germline lookup yields CDR1 PRHDT and CDR2 FYEKMQ (reference sequence). CDR3 region: CASSLGAKLPPEQYF. CDR3 DNA sequence: TGTGCCAGCAGCTTAGGGGCCAAACTCCCGCCCGAGCAGTACTTC. The full variable domain, completed using reference TRBV13 and TRBJ2-7, is AAGVIQSPRHLIKEKRETATLKCYPIPRHDTVYWYQQGPGQDPQFLISFYEKMQSDKGSIPDRFSAQQFSDYHSELNMSSLELGDSALYFCASSLGAKLPPEQYFGPGTRLTVT.